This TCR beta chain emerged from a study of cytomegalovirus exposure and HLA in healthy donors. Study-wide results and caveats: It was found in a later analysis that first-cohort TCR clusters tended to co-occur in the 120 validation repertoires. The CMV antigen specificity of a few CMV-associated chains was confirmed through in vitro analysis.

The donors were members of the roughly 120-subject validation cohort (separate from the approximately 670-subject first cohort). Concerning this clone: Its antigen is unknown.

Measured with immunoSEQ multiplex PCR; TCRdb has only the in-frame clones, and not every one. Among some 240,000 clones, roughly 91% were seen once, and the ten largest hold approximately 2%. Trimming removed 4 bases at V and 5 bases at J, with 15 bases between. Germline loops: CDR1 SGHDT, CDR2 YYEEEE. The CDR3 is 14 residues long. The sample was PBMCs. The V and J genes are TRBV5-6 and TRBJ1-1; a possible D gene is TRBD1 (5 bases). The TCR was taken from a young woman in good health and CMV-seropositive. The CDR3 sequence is CASSAGGGITEAFF. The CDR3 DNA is TGTGCCAGCAGCGCCGGGGGGGGTATTACTGAAGCTTTCTTT. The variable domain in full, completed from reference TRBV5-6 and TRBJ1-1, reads DAGVTQSPTHLIKTRGQQVTLRCSPKSGHDTVSWYQQALGQGPQFIFQYYEEEERQRGNFPDRFSGHQFPNYSSELNVNALLLGDSALYLCASSAGGGITEAFFGQGTRLTVV.